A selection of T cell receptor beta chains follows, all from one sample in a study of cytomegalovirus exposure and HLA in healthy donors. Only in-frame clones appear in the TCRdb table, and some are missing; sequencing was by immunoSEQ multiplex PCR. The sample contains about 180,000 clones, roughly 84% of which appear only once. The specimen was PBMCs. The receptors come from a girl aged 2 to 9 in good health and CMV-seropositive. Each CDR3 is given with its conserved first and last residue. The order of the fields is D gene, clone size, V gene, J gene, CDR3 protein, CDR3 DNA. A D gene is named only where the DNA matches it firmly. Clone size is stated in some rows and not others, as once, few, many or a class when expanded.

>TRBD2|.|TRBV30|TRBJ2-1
CAWNMGLAGKNEQFF
TGTGCCTGGAACATGGGACTAGCGGGAAAGAATGAGCAGTTCTTC
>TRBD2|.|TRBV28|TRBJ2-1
CASSLWGLAGAESEQFF
TGTGCCAGCAGTTTATGGGGACTAGCGGGAGCAGAAAGTGAGCAGTTCTTC
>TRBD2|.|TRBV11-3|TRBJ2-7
CASSLVVAGMNEQYF
TGTGCCAGCAGCTTAGTGGTAGCGGGAATGAACGAGCAGTACTTC
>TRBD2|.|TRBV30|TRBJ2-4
CAGAGGIAKNIQYF
TGTGCCGGGGCGGGGGGTATAGCCAAAAACATTCAGTACTTC
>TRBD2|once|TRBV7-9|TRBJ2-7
CASSLGGTSAYEQYF
TGTGCCAGCAGCTTAGGGGGGACTAGCGCCTACGAGCAGTACTTC
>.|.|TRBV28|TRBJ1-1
CASSLGGVNTEAFF
TGTGCCAGCAGTTTGGGAGGGGTGAACACTGAAGCTTTCTTT
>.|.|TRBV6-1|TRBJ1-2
CASSERVDGYTF
TGTGCCAGCAGTGAGAGGGTGGACGGCTACACCTTC
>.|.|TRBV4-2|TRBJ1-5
CASSQERSTSNQPQHF
TGTGCCAGCAGCCAAGAAAGGAGCACTAGCAATCAGCCCCAGCATTTT
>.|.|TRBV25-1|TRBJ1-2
CASSEFQQGLGYGYTF
TGTGCCAGCAGTGAATTTCAACAGGGTTTGGGCTATGGCTACACCTTC
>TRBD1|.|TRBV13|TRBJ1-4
CASSRSGQGGTNEKLFF
TGTGCCAGCAGCCGGTCGGGACAGGGGGGAACCAATGAAAAACTGTTTTTT
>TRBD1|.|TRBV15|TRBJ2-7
CATAGGHYYEQYF
TGTGCCACCGCAGGGGGCCACTACTACGAGCAGTACTTC
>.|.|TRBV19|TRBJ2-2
CASSGGAGANTGELFF
TGTGCCAGTAGTGGGGGGGCGGGGGCGAACACCGGGGAGCTGTTTTTT
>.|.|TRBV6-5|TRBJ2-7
CASGRTSYYEQYF
TGTGCCAGCGGGAGAACTAGCTACTACGAGCAGTACTTC
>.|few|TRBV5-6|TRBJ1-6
CASSLVPGPLHF
TGTGCCAGCAGCTTGGTACCCGGACCCCTCCACTTT
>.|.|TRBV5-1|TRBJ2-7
CASSLDRANEQYF
TGCGCCAGCAGCTTGGACAGGGCCAACGAGCAGTACTTC
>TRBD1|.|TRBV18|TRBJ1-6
CASSPTRQTGSSPLHF
TGTGCCAGCTCACCCACCCGCCAGACAGGGAGCTCACCCCTCCACTTT
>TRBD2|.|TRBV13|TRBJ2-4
CASSPRGTSGIAKNIQYF
TGTGCCAGCAGCCCTCGCGGGACTAGCGGGATAGCCAAAAACATTCAGTACTTC
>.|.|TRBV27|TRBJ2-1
CASSLLPLGGLGSYNEQFF
TGTGCCAGCAGTTTATTACCCCTGGGGGGGCTTGGGTCCTACAATGAGCAGTTCTTC
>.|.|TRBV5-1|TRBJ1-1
CASSVQGDTEAFF
TGCGCCAGCAGCGTACAGGGCGACACTGAAGCTTTCTTT
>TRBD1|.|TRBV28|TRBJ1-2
CASSPYDRDVGGYTF
TGTGCCAGCAGTCCCTACGACAGGGATGTAGGAGGCTACACCTTC
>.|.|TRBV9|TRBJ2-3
CASSVVRGGTDTQYF
TGTGCCAGCAGCGTAGTTCGGGGAGGCACAGATACGCAGTATTTT
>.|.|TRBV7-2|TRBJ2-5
CASSLAGTSEETQYF
TGTGCCAGCAGCTTAGCAGGGACTTCGGAAGAGACCCAGTACTTC
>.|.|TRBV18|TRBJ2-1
CASSPPARTRTDPKPEYNEQFF
TGTGCCAGCTCACCACCTGCCAGGACTAGGACAGATCCGAAACCCGAATACAATGAGCAGTTCTTC
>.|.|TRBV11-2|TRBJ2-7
CASSSGLFYEQYF
TGTGCCAGCAGCTCGGGACTCTTCTACGAGCAGTACTTC
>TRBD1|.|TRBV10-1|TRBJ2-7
CASSEWGTGTGLNEQYF
TGCGCCAGCAGCGAGTGGGGGACCGGGACAGGGTTGAACGAGCAGTACTTC
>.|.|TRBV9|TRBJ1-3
CASSVDEGYSGNTIYF
TGTGCCAGCAGCGTAGATGAGGGCTACTCTGGAAACACCATATATTTT
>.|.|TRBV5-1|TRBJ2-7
CASSGGLPYEQYF
TGCGCCAGCAGCGGAGGACTTCCTTACGAGCAGTACTTC
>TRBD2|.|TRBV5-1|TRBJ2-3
CASSLVAGGMDTQYF
TGCGCCAGCAGCTTGGTAGCGGGAGGCATGGATACGCAGTATTTT
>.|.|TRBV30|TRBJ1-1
CAWTLGRGNTEAFF
TGTGCCTGGACACTGGGGCGCGGGAACACTGAAGCTTTCTTT
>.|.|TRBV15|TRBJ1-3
CATSRALTGFPGNTIYF
TGTGCCACCAGCAGAGCGCTCACAGGTTTTCCTGGAAACACCATATATTTT
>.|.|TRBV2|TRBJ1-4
CASSGEGYYRKLFF
TGTGCCAGCAGCGGCGAGGGATATTATAGAAAACTGTTTTTT
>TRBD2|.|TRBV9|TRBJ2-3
CASSPLDGGGAADTQYF
TGTGCCAGCAGCCCCTTGGATGGCGGGGGGGCCGCAGATACGCAGTATTTT
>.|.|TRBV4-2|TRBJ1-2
CASSQDNLGETGYTF
TGTGCCAGCAGCCAAGACAATCTCGGAGAAACGGGCTACACCTTC
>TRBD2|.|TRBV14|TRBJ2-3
CASRSSGSTDTQYF
TGTGCCAGCAGGTCTAGCGGTAGCACAGATACGCAGTATTTT
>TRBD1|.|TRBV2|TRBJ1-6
CASSESRGDNSPLHF
TGTGCCAGCAGTGAATCCAGGGGGGACAATTCACCCCTCCACTTT
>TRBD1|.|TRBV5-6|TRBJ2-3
CASSLVPGQGTDTQYF
TGTGCCAGCAGCTTGGTTCCGGGACAGGGCACAGATACGCAGTATTTT
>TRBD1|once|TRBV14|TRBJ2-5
CASSQARTGPYVRKETQYF
TGTGCCAGCAGCCAAGCCCGGACAGGCCCGTATGTCAGAAAAGAGACCCAGTACTTC
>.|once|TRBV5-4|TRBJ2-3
CASSFDGDGTQYF
TGTGCCAGCAGCTTTGACGGGGATGGTACGCAGTATTTT
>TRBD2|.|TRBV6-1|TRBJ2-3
CASTRGGLGTDTQYF
TGTGCCAGCACCCGGGGAGGGTTGGGGACAGATACGCAGTATTTT
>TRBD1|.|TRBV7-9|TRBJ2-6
CSSSFSGQGPSGANVLTF
TGTTCCAGCAGCTTTTCCGGACAGGGTCCATCTGGGGCCAACGTCCTGACTTTC
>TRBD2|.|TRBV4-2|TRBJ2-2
CASSFRLAGATGELFF
TGTGCCAGCAGCTTCCGACTAGCGGGAGCCACCGGGGAGCTGTTTTTT
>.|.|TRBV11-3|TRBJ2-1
CASSLVGGNEQFF
TGTGCCAGCAGCTTAGTGGGAGGCAATGAGCAGTTCTTC
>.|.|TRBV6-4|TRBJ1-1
CASSYLTGTEAFF
TGTGCCAGCAGTTATCTTACGGGGACTGAAGCTTTCTTT
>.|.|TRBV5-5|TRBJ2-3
CASSLPTSSTDTQYF
TGTGCCAGCAGCTTACCGACATCTAGCACAGATACGCAGTATTTT
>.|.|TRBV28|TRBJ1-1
CASSRPGVYTEAFF
TGTGCCAGCAGTCGTCCGGGGGTGTACACTGAAGCTTTCTTT